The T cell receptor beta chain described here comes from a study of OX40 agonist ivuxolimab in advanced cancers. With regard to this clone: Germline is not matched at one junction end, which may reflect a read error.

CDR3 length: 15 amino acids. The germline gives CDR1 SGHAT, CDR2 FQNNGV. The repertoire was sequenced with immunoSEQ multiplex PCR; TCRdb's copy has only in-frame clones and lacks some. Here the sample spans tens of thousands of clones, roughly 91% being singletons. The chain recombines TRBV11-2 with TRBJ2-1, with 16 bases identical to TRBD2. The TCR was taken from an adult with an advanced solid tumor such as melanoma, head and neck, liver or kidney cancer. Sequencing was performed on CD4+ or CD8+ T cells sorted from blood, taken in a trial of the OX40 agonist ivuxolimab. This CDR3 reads CASSLEGTSGRAGVF. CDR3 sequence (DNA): TGTGCCAGCAGCTTAGAAGGGACTAGCGGGAGGGCTGGGGTCTTC. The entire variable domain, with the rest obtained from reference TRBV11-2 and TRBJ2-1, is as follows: EAGVAQSPRYKIIEKRQSVAFWCNPISGHATLYWYQQILGQGPKLLIQFQNNGVVDDSQLPKDRFSAERLKGVDSTLKIQPAKLEDSAVYLCASSLEGTSGRAGVFGPGTRLTVL.